Reported below is one T cell receptor (beta chain). The CDR3 has 15 residues. The germline V gene encodes CDR1 SGDLS and CDR2 YYNGEE. J was trimmed by 6 bases and V by 0 bases; bases with no gene match: 6. TCRdb's copy holds only in-frame clones and misses some; the assay was immunoSEQ multiplex PCR. The sample holds 150,000 or so clones, nearly 90% seen once. The data stem from a study of radiation and T cells in renal cell carcinoma. Time point here: baseline pretreatment blood. Treatment defined: 15 Gy SBRT to primary tumor, nephrectomy 4 weeks later. This chain uses TRBV9 with TRBJ2-3, with 8 bases fitting TRBD2. Source: blood, taken from a patient whose treatment included radiotherapy and nephrectomy. This TCR came from a woman in her 50s with renal cell carcinoma. CDR3 in amino acids: CASSVEAAGDDTQYF. As DNA, the CDR3 is TGTGCCAGCAGCGTAGAGGCAGCGGGGGACGATACGCAGTATTTT.